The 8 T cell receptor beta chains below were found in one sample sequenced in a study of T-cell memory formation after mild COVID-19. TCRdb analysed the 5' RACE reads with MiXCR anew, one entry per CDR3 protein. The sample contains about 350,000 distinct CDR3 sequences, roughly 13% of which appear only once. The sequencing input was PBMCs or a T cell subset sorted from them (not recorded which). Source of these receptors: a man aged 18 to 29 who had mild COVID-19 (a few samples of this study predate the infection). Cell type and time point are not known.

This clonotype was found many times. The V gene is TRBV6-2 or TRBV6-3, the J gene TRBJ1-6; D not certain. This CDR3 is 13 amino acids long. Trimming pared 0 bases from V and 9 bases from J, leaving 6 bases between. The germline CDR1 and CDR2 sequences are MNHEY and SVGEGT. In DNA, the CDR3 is TGTGCCAGCAGTTACTCCGAGGGTTCACCCCTCCACTTT. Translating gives CASSYSEGSPLHF.

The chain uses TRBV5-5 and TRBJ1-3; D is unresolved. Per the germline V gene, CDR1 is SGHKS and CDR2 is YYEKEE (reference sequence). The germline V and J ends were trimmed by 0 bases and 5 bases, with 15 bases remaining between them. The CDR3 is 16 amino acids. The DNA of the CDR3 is TGTGCCAGCAGCTTGGAATGGGGAGCGGGGAGAAACACCATATATTTT. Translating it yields CASSLEWGAGRNTIYF.

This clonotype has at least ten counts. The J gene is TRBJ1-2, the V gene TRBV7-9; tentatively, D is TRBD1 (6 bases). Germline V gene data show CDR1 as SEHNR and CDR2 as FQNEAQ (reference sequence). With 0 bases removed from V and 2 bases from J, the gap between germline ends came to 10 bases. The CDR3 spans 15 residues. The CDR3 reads CASSLAADRNYGYTF. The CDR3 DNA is TGTGCCAGCAGCTTAGCTGCGGACAGAAACTATGGCTACACCTTC.

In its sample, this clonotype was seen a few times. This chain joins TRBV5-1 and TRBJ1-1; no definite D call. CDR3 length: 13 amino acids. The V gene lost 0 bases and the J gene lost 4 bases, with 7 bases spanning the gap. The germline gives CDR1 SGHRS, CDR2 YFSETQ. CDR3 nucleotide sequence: TGCGCCAGCAGCTTGGGGGCTTCCACTGAAGCTTTCTTT. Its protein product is CASSLGASTEAFF.

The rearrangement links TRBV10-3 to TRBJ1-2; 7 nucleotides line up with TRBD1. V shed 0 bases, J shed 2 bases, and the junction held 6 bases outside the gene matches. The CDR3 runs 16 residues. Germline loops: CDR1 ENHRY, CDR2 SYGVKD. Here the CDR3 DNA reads TGTGCCATCAGTGAGTCCCCGGGGACAGCCAACTATGGCTACACCTTC. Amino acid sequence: CAISESPGTANYGYTF.

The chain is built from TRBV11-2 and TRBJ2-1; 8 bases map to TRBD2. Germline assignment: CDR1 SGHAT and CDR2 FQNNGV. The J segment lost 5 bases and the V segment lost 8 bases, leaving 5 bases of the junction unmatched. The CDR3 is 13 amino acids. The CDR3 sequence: CASRGAGDNEQFF. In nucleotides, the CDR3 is TGTGCCAGCCGAGGAGCGGGGGACAATGAGCAGTTCTTC.

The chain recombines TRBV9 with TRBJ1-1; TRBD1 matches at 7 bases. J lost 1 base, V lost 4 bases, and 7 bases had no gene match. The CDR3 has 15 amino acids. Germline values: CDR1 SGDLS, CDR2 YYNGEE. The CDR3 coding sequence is TGTGCCAGCAGCATTACCACAGGGGCGAACACTGAAGCTTTCTTT. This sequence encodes CASSITTGANTEAFF.

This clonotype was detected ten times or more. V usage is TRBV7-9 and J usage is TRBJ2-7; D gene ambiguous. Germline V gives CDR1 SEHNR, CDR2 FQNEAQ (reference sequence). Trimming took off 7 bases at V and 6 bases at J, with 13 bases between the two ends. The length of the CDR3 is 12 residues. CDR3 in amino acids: CASTVLSGEQYF. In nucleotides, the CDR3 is TGTGCCAGCACCGTCCTCTCGGGCGAGCAGTACTTC.